This is a list of T cell receptor beta chains from one sample in a study of blood T cell repertoires in COVID-19. Measured with immunoSEQ multiplex PCR; TCRdb has only the in-frame clones, and not every one. The profile shows over 200,000 clones, around 82% of them singletons. Sequencing input: peripheral blood. These receptors were collected from a woman aged 45-59 years with acute or convalescent COVID-19. Each CDR3 is given with its conserved first and last residue.

V: TRBV24-1
J: TRBJ1-4
length: 16
CDR3: CATSDGRPSTNEKLFF

V: TRBV18
J: TRBJ1-1
length: 13
CDR3: CASSPERNTEAFF

V: TRBV7-8
J: TRBJ2-5
length: 13
CDR3: CASSLRGKETQYF

V: TRBV28
J: TRBJ2-3
length: 13
CDR3: CASIRGPTDTQYF

V: TRBV24-1
J: TRBJ2-7
length: 15
CDR3: CATSDGQGLEYEQYF

V: TRBV5-1
J: TRBJ2-7
length: 14
CDR3: CASSLLAGNYEQYF

V: TRBV28
J: TRBJ2-7
length: 16
CDR3: CASSTIGTSVGGEQYF

V: TRBV2
J: TRBJ2-7
length: 14
CDR3: CASRATASSHEQYF

V: TRBV7-2
J: TRBJ2-7
length: 14
CDR3: CASSLGVRGGEQYF

V: TRBV4-1
J: TRBJ2-3
length: 17
CDR3: CASSPGASGSLVDTQYF

V: TRBV7-9
J: TRBJ2-2
length: 16
CDR3: CASSHNPGLATGELFF

V: TRBV6-1
J: TRBJ2-2
length: 15
CDR3: CASSESAGGTGELFF

V: TRBV11-2
J: TRBJ1-6
length: 15
CDR3: CASSLTGGWDSPLHF

V: TRBV28
J: TRBJ1-1
length: 15
CDR3: CASNRQGRVGTEAFF

V: TRBV19
J: TRBJ2-4
length: 14
CDR3: CASSIDNNYHIQYF

V: TRBV6-5
J: TRBJ1-6
length: 16
CDR3: CASSWTGGVDNSPLHF

V: TRBV5-1
J: TRBJ2-1
length: 15
CDR3: CASTPGQGKVNEQFF

V: TRBV5-4
J: TRBJ2-1
length: 13
CDR3: CASGLAAINEQFF

V: TRBV7-6
J: TRBJ2-5
length: 18
CDR3: CASSLIEVRAGGAETQYF

V: TRBV5-1
J: TRBJ2-3
length: 16
CDR3: CASSLGEGGVTDTQYF

V: TRBV30
J: TRBJ2-7
length: 15
CDR3: CAWSLVGQEFYEQYF

V: TRBV5-1
J: TRBJ2-1
length: 14
CDR3: CASREGLAGNEQFF

V: TRBV7-8
J: TRBJ2-4
length: 18
CDR3: CASSLDGTFSGAKNIQYF

V: TRBV6-1
J: TRBJ2-7
length: 15
CDR3: CASSEEPGLDYEQYF

V: TRBV29-1
J: TRBJ1-1
length: 14
CDR3: CSVAPQGGYTEAFF

V: TRBV5-1
J: TRBJ2-6
length: 17
CDR3: CASSLPSVASGANVLTF

V: TRBV27
J: TRBJ2-2
length: 16
CDR3: CASSSRHTPPTGELFF

V: TRBV5-4
J: TRBJ2-3
length: 17
CDR3: CASSPRTSGRATDTQYF

V: TRBV3-1/TRBV3-2
J: TRBJ2-7
length: 13
CDR3: CASRQGATYEQYF

V: TRBV27
J: TRBJ1-2
length: 16
CDR3: CASSTRRGTTNYGYTF

V: TRBV5-4
J: TRBJ2-2
length: 15
CDR3: CASSQGTGETGELFF

V: TRBV29-1
J: TRBJ2-6
length: 17
CDR3: CSARTSGDGSGANVLTF

V: TRBV10-3
J: TRBJ1-1
length: 13
CDR3: CAISAGRNTEAFF

V: TRBV7-6
J: TRBJ2-5
length: 15
CDR3: CASSLTTGNRETQYF

V: TRBV27
J: TRBJ1-2
length: 14
CDR3: CASSSPGQGAGYTF

V: TRBV5-4
J: TRBJ2-5
length: 16
CDR3: CASRGWRLAAGETQYF

V: TRBV10-3
J: TRBJ1-3
length: 13
CDR3: CATRDSSGNTIYF